This T cell receptor beta chain was retrieved from a study of blood T cells in healthy people across ages. With V trimmed by 4 bases and J by 10 bases, 16 bases remained unmatched. CDR1 is SNHLY, CDR2 FYNNEI, per germline. This CDR3 comprises 17 residues. Notes on this clonotype: The antigen remains unidentified.

Combining a sample-barcoded 5' primer with a J-beta primer mix, a second PCR ran for about 7 to 11 cycles. Tagging of each cDNA molecule was performed by a template-switch adaptor with 12 random nucleotides. TCRdb re-called the 5' RACE reads through MiXCR, storing one row per CDR3 protein. This table holds nearly 800,000 distinct CDR3 sequences, 56% found once. All donors came from Russia, were Caucasian and healthy, and spanned ages roughly 6 to 95. Regarding the study as a whole: Percentage of naive T cells showed a strong correlation with TCR beta diversity. Both naive CD4+ cell counts and diversity were greater in long-lived donors than in aged donors.

Sequences were obtained from blood. The chain carries TRBV2 and TRBJ1-6; 7 bases align to TRBD1. The source is a man in his forties in good health. CDR3 in amino acids: CASSGETGPNLRSPLHF. The CDR3 nucleotides are TGTGCCAGCAGTGGGGAGACAGGGCCAAATTTACGGTCACCCCTCCACTTT.